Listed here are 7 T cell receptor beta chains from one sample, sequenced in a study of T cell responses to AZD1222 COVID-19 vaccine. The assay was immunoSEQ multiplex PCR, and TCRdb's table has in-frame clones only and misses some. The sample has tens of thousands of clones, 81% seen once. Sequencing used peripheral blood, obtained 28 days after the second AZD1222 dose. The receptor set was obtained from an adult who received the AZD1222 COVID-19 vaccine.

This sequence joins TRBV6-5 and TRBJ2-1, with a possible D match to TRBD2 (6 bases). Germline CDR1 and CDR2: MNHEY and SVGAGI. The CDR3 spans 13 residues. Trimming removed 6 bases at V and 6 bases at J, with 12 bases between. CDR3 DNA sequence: TGTGCCAGCAGCCTAGGCGGGGTCAATGAGCAGTTCTTC. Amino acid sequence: CASSLGGVNEQFF.

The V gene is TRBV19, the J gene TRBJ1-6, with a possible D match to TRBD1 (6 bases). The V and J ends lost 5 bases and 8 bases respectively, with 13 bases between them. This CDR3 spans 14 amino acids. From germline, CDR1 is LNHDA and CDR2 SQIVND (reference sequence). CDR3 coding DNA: TGTGCCAGTAGTGGGGCAGGGGTGGATTCACCCCTCCACTTT. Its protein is CASSGAGVDSPLHF.

In DNA form, the CDR3 reads TGTGCCAGCAGATCGGGGACAGGGCAAGGCTACACCTTC. It is translated as CASRSGTGQGYTF. V usage is TRBV28 and J usage is TRBJ1-2; 9 bases fit TRBD1. V shed 6 bases and J 8 bases; nucleotides not matched to a gene: 7. The V gene's germline CDR1 is MDHEN and CDR2 SYDVKM. CDR3 length: 13 residues.

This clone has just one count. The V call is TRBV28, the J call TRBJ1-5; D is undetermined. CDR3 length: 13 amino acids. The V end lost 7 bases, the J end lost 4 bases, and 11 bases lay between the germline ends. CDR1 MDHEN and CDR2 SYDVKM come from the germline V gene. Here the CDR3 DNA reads TGTGCCAGCACCGCAGTAAGTAATCAGCCCCAGCATTTT. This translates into CASTAVSNQPQHF.

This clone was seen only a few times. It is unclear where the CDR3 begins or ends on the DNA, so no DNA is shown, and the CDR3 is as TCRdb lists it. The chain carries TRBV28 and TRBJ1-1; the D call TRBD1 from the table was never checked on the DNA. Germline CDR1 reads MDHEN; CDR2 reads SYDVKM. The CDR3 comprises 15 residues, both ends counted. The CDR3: CASSSSTVMNTEAFF.

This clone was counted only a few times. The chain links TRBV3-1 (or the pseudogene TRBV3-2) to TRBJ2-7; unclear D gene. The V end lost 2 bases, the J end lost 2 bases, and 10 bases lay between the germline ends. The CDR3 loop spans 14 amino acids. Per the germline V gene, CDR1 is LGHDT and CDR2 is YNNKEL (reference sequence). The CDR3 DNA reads TGTGCCAGCAGCCAAAATCGGATTCCCTACGAGCAGTACTTC. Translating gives CASSQNRIPYEQYF.

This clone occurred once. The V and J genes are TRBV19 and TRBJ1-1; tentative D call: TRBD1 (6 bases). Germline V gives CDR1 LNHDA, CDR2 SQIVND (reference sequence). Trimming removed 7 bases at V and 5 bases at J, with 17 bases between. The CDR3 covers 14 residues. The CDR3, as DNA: TGTGCCAGTAAGGTCCGAGGGGGAAAGACTGAAGCTTTCTTT. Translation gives CASKVRGGKTEAFF.